The 24 T cell receptor beta chains given below trace back to one sample, sequenced in a study of blood T cell repertoires in COVID-19. Repertoires were generated with immunoSEQ multiplex PCR, while TCRdb's copy carries only in-frame clones and drops some. The sample consists of some 51,000 clones, about nine tenths of them appearing once. Source material: peripheral blood. The source is a human donor with active COVID-19. The donor label of this sample is uncertain.

The chain couples TRBV10-2 to TRBJ1-1; TRBD1 agrees at 7 bases. The CDR3 is 14 residues long. Germline V lookup: CDR1 WSHSY, CDR2 SAAADI. The J segment lost 1 base and the V segment lost 5 bases, leaving 4 bases of the junction unmatched. The DNA of the CDR3 is TGCGCCAGCAGTACGGAGGGGGCGAACACTGAAGCTTTCTTT. Its protein product is CASSTEGANTEAFF.

This sequence joins TRBV28 and TRBJ2-7; D not resolved. V lost 6 bases, J lost 6 bases, and 9 bases lay in between. The CDR3 contains 11 residues. Per the germline V gene, CDR1 is MDHEN and CDR2 is SYDVKM. This CDR3 reads CASRLGSEQYF. For the CDR3, the DNA is TGTGCCAGCAGACTTGGTTCCGAGCAGTACTTC.

The chain links TRBV7-6 to TRBJ1-6; D perhaps matches TRBD1 (5 bases). The germline CDR1 and CDR2 sequences are SGHVS and FNYEAQ. V dropped 5 bases and J dropped 7 bases, with 21 bases sitting between them. The CDR3 length is 17 residues. The CDR3 DNA sequence: TGTGCCAGCAGCCCCGATGGCGGGGGAACCTGGAATTCACCCCTCCACTTT. Translating it yields CASSPDGGGTWNSPLHF.

The chain is built from TRBV4-1 and TRBJ1-4, with D uncertain. CDR3 length equals 14 residues. Trimming cost V 4 bases and J 1 base, with 7 bases left between them. Per the germline V gene, CDR1 is MGHRA and CDR2 is YSYEKL. For the CDR3, the DNA is TGCGCCAGCAGCCTGGGCCTAACTAATGAAAAACTGTTTTTT. Translated, it gives CASSLGLTNEKLFF.

This clone was seen a handful of times. The chain carries TRBV6-6 and TRBJ2-7; TRBD1 matches 8 bases. The CDR3 length is 13 residues. V was clipped by 5 bases and J by 4 bases; unmatched bases: 4. From germline, CDR1 is MNHNY and CDR2 SVGAGI (reference sequence). CDR3 DNA: TGTGCCAGCAGTCAGGGGGCGCATTACGAGCAGTACGTC. As protein: CASSQGAHYEQYV.

The rearrangement joins TRBV5-1 to TRBJ2-2; 7 bases agree with TRBD2. The germline CDR1 and CDR2 sequences are SGHRS and YFSETQ. The trim removed 9 bases at V and 5 bases at J, leaving 7 bases unmatched. This CDR3 is built from 13 residues. The CDR3 DNA reads as TGCGCCATCCGGGACTATATTACCGGGGAGCTGTTTTTT. Translating gives CAIRDYITGELFF.

CDR3 in DNA: TGTGCCAGCAGTTACCCTCGGGGAGCGGGAGGTCCTCAGTTCTTC. Protein product: CASSYPRGAGGPQFF. The chain joins TRBV28 to TRBJ2-1; 9 bases fit TRBD2. CDR1 and CDR2 (germline): MDHEN, SYDVKM. There are 15 residues in the CDR3. Trimming cost V 4 bases and J 13 bases; bases outside gene matches: 14.

This rearrangement joins TRBV6-2 or TRBV6-3 to TRBJ2-4; 15 bases are shared with TRBD2. This CDR3 is built from 18 residues. Trimming took 5 bases from V and 6 from J; bases not matched to a gene: 11. Per the germline V gene, CDR1 is MNHEY and CDR2 is SVGEGT. The CDR3 DNA sequence: TGTGCCAGCAGTCGCCCCGGGACTAGCGGGGGGCGTGGAAACATTCAGTACTTC. Its translation is CASSRPGTSGGRGNIQYF.

The chain links TRBV28 to TRBJ2-1; 9 nucleotides line up with TRBD2. Per the germline V gene, CDR1 is MDHEN and CDR2 is SYDVKM. The CDR3 consists of 15 residues. J was trimmed by 0 bases and V by 6 bases; bases with no gene match: 3. In DNA form, the CDR3 reads TGTGCCAGCAGCCTTAGCGGGAGCTCCTACAATGAGCAGTTCTTC. Residues: CASSLSGSSYNEQFF.

The rearrangement joins TRBV28 to TRBJ2-7; the D is unclear. The germline V and J ends were trimmed by 2 bases and 2 bases, with 4 bases remaining between them. The CDR3 is 12 residues long. From germline, CDR1 is MDHEN and CDR2 SYDVKM. For the CDR3, the DNA is TGTGCCAGCAGTTTACCCACCTACGAGCAGTACTTC. Amino acids: CASSLPTYEQYF.

The chain couples TRBV6-5 to TRBJ2-2, with D maybe TRBD1 (6 bases). The germline V gene encodes CDR1 MNHEY and CDR2 SVGAGI. V was cut by 4 bases and J by 4 bases, with 10 bases left in between. This CDR3 has 14 amino acids. CDR3 amino acids: CASSLQGPTGELFF. The CDR3 DNA reads as TGTGCCAGCAGTTTACAGGGTCCCACCGGGGAGCTGTTTTTT.

The chain couples TRBV29-1 to TRBJ2-5; D remains ambiguous. The length of the CDR3 is 13 residues. Germline values: CDR1 SQVTM, CDR2 ANQGSEA. Trimming pared 4 bases from V and 5 bases from J, leaving 14 bases between. Written as DNA, the CDR3 is TGCAGCGTTGCCGTCACCCCCCGGGAGACCCAGTACTTC. This encodes CSVAVTPRETQYF.

The rearrangement links TRBV19 to TRBJ1-3; D uncertain. Per germline, CDR1 LNHDA and CDR2 SQIVND (reference sequence). There are 16 residues in the CDR3. Trimming stripped 4 bases from V and 2 bases from J, with 15 bases between. The CDR3 DNA reads TGTGCCAGTAGTACAGCGGGGTCAAAAGCTGGAAACACCATATATTTT. It specifies CASSTAGSKAGNTIYF.

The chain recombines TRBV27 with TRBJ2-2; 8 bases fit TRBD1. This CDR3 spans 16 amino acids. The ends lost 4 bases at V and 2 bases at J; junction bases unmatched: 6. The germline gives CDR1 MNHEY, CDR2 SMNVEV (reference sequence). As DNA, the CDR3 is TGTGCCAGCAGTTCGCTCGACAGGGGTAACACCGGGGAGCTGTTTTTT. It yields the protein CASSSLDRGNTGELFF.

This clone was detected once. This chain uses TRBV9 with TRBJ2-3; D is ambiguous. The V gene's germline CDR1 is SGDLS and CDR2 YYNGEE. Trimming cost V 2 bases and J 0 bases, with 10 bases left between them. The CDR3 has 15 residues. For the CDR3, the DNA is TGTGCCAGCAGCGTTGCGGATTCTAGCACAGATACGCAGTATTTT. Translating gives CASSVADSSTDTQYF.

The chain combines TRBV10-3 with TRBJ2-1, with 8 positions matching TRBD2. The CDR3 contains 15 residues. Trimming removed 10 bases from V and 0 bases from J; junction bases left unmatched: 8. Germline loops: CDR1 ENHRY, CDR2 SYGVKD. CDR3 nucleotides: TGTGCCACCGAAGCGGGAGCCAACTCCTACAATGAGCAGTTCTTC. Translating it yields CATEAGANSYNEQFF.

The CDR3 loop is CASSLIGDTEAFF. The CDR3 DNA sequence: TGTGCCAGCAGCTTAATAGGGGACACTGAAGCTTTCTTT. V and J are TRBV11-3 and TRBJ1-1; maybe TRBD1 (5 bases). Deletions cut 2 bases from V and 3 bases from J, with 7 bases between. The CDR3 loop spans 13 amino acids. CDR1 and CDR2 (germline): SGHNT, YENEEA.

The V call is TRBV2, the J call TRBJ2-5; 11 positions agree with TRBD2. There are 15 residues in the CDR3. The V gene end was trimmed by 5 bases and the J gene end by 7 bases; junction bases not matched to a gene: 9. Germline V gene data show CDR1 as SNHLY and CDR2 as FYNNEI. The CDR3: CASSQTSGAPLTQYF. For the CDR3, the DNA is TGTGCCAGCAGTCAGACTAGCGGGGCACCGCTGACCCAGTACTTC.

The rearrangement joins TRBV6-5 to TRBJ1-2; D possibly corresponds to TRBD1 (6 bases). Trimming stripped 5 bases from V and 4 bases from J, with 8 bases between. The CDR3 extends over 12 amino acids. Germline CDR1 is MNHEY and CDR2 is SVGAGI. CDR3 sequence reads: CASSPGAYGYTF. CDR3 in DNA: TGTGCCAGCAGTCCAGGGGCCTATGGCTACACCTTC.

The rearrangement joins TRBV10-3 to TRBJ1-1, with no clear D. Trimming took off 10 bases at V and 3 bases at J, with 9 bases between the two ends. The CDR3 has 11 amino acids. Germline CDR1 ENHRY, CDR2 SYGVKD. CDR3 coding DNA: TGTGCCACCCGCGAGGACACTGAAGCTTTCTTT. Translated, it gives CATREDTEAFF.

The rearrangement links TRBV7-2 to TRBJ2-7; 8 bases align to TRBD2. J was trimmed by 0 bases and V by 1 base; bases with no gene match: 2. Germline values: CDR1 SGHTA, CDR2 FQGNSA. The CDR3 consists of 15 residues. CDR3 sequence reads: CASSLGTSLSYEQYF. CDR3 bases: TGTGCCAGCAGCTTAGGGACTAGCCTCTCCTACGAGCAGTACTTC.

This clone has a single count. The chain has TRBV6-5 and TRBJ2-7; TRBD1 matches 7 bases. Per germline, CDR1 MNHEY and CDR2 SVGAGI. CDR3 length: 13 residues. The V and J ends lost 7 bases and 0 bases, in that order; junction bases with no gene match: 3. The CDR3 loop reads CASMRGHSYEQYF. The CDR3 DNA is TGTGCCAGCATGAGGGGGCACTCCTACGAGCAGTACTTC.

The chain employs TRBV11-2 and TRBJ2-2; weak D call: TRBD1 (5 bases). CDR3 size: 15 residues. Trimming took 5 bases from V and 4 from J, leaving 14 bases between them. The germline gives CDR1 SGHAT, CDR2 FQNNGV. CDR3 bases: TGTGCCAGCAGCCCCCGGACACTCTTCACCGGGGAGCTGTTTTTT. Translated: CASSPRTLFTGELFF.

The chain carries TRBV5-1 and TRBJ2-1; TRBD2 matches at 9 bases. Germline V CDR1 and CDR2: SGHRS, YFSETQ. CDR3 length: 14 amino acids. V lost 5 bases, J lost 4 bases, and 4 bases stayed unmatched. CDR3 in amino acids: CASSPSGGYNEQFF. The CDR3 DNA is TGCGCCAGCAGTCCGAGCGGGGGGTACAATGAGCAGTTCTTC.